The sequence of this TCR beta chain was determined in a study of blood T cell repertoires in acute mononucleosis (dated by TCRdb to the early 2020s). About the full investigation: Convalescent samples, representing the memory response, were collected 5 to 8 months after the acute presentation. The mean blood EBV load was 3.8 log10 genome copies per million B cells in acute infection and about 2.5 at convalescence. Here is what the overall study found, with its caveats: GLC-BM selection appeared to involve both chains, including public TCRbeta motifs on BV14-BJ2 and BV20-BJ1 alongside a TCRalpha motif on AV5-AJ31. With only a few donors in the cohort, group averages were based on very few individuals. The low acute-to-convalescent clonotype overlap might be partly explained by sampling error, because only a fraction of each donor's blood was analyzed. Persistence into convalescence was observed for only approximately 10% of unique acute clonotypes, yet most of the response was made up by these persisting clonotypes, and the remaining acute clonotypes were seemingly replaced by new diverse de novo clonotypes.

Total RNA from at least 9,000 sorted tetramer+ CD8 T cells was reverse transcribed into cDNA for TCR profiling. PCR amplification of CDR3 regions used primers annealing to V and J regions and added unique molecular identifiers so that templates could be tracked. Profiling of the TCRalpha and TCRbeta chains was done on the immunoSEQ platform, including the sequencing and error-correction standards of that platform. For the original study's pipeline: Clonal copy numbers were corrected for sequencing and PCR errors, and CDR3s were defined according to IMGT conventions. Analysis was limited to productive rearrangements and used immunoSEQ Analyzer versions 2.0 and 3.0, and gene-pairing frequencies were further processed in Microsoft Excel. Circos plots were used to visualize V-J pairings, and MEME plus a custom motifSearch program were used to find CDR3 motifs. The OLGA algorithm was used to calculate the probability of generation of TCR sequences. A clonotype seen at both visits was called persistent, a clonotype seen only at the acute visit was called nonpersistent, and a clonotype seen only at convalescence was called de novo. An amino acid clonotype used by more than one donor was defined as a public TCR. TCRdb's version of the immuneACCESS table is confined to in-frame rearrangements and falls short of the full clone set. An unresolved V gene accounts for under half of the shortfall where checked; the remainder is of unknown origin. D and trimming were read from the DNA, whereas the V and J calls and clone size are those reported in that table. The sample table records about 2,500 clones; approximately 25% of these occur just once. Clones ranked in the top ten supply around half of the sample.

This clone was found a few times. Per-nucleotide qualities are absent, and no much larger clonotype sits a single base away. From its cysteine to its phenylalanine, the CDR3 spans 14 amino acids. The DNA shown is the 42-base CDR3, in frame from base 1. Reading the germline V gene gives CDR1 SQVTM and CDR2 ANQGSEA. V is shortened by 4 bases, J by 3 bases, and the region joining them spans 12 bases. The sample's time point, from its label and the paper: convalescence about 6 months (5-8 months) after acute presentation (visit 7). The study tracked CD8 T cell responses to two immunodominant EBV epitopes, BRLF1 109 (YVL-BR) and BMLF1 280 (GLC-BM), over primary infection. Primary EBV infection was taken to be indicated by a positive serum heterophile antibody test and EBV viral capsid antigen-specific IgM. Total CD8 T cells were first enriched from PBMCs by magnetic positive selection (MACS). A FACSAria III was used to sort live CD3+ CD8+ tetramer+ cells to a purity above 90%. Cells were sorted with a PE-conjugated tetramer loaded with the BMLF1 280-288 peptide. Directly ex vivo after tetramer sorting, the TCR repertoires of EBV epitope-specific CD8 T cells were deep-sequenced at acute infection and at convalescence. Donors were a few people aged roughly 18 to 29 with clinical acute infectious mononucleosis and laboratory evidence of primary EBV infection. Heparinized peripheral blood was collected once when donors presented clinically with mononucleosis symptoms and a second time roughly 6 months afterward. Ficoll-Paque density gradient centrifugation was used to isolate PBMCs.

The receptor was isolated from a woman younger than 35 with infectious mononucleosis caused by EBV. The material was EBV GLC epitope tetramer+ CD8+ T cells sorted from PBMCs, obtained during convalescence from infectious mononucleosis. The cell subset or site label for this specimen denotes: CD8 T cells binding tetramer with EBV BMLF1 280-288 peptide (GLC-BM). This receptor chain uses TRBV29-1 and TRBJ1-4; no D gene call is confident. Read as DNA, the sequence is TGCAGCGTTGGGGCCGGTGGATCTAATGAAAAACTGTTTTTT. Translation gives CSVGAGGSNEKLFF.